The rows below give T cell receptor beta chains drawn from one sample of a study of OX40 agonist ivuxolimab in advanced cancers. This table comes from immunoSEQ multiplex PCR, and its TCRdb copy is limited to in-frame clones, with some not included. The table lists about 79,000 clones, approximately 84% of them singletons. The source material was CD4+ or CD8+ T cells sorted from blood, sampled in a trial of the OX40 agonist ivuxolimab. Receptors were obtained from an adult with an advanced solid tumor such as melanoma, head and neck, liver or kidney cancer. Both conserved end residues are part of each CDR3. Each record gives: D gene, J gene, V gene, clone size, CDR3 DNA, CDR3 protein. D genes are given only for firm matches. The size of a clone is reported for some rows only, either as once, few or many, or as a class for expanded clones.

D: TRBD2; J: TRBJ2-1; V: TRBV5-1; size: -; DNA: TGCGCCAGCAGCTCAGCCGGGACTAGCGGGAGTGGTGAGCAGTTCTTC; CDR3: CASSSAGTSGSGEQFF
D: -; J: TRBJ2-2; V: TRBV20-1; size: -; DNA: TGCAGTGCCAGAGGGCAAGGGGAGCTGTTTTTT; CDR3: CSARGQGELFF
D: TRBD2; J: TRBJ2-5; V: TRBV30; size: once; DNA: TGTGCCCTAGGGACTAGCGGCTACCAAGAGACCCAGTACTTC; CDR3: CALGTSGYQETQYF
D: TRBD2; J: TRBJ2-3; V: TRBV2; size: -; DNA: TGTGCCAGCAGTGACCGGACTAGCGGGAGGGCCATAGGGGGTACAGATACGCAGTATTTT; CDR3: CASSDRTSGRAIGGTDTQYF
D: TRBD2; J: TRBJ2-7; V: TRBV30; size: -; DNA: TGTGCCTGGAGTGAAGGAGGGACTAGCGGGTACGAGCAGTACTTC; CDR3: CAWSEGGTSGYEQYF
D: -; J: TRBJ1-5; V: TRBV10-3; size: -; DNA: TGTGCCATCAGCCGTGACAAGTATAGCAATCAGCCCCAGCATTTT; CDR3: CAISRDKYSNQPQHF
D: TRBD1; J: TRBJ1-1; V: TRBV6-6; size: -; DNA: TGTGCCAGCAGTTTACAAGGGGGGACAGTTAATGAAGCTTTCTTT; CDR3: CASSLQGGTVNEAFF
D: TRBD2; J: TRBJ2-7; V: TRBV7-2; size: once; DNA: TGTGCCAGCAGCTTAAGCTCCGGGACTAGCGCCTACGAGCAGTACTTC; CDR3: CASSLSSGTSAYEQYF
D: TRBD2; J: TRBJ2-7; V: TRBV7-2; size: -; DNA: TGTGCCAGCACTCTAGCGGGAGTGCGCGAGCAGTACTTC; CDR3: CASTLAGVREQYF
D: -; J: TRBJ1-1; V: TRBV7-9; size: -; DNA: TGTGCCAGCAACATCCCGGGGGGCGGGACTGAAGCTTTCTTT; CDR3: CASNIPGGGTEAFF
D: -; J: TRBJ2-3; V: TRBV5-1; size: once; DNA: TGCGCCAGCAGCTCCACGGGAACCATCTACACAGATACGCAGTATTTT; CDR3: CASSSTGTIYTDTQYF
D: TRBD1; J: TRBJ2-3; V: TRBV10-3; size: -; DNA: TGTGCCATCAGTGTGGGGGCAGGGGGTGTAGCAGATACGCAGTATTTT; CDR3: CAISVGAGGVADTQYF
D: -; J: TRBJ1-3; V: TRBV7-5; size: -; DNA: TGTGCCAGAAGCTTAATTGGCTTCAACCGCTCTGGAAACACCATATATTTT; CDR3: CARSLIGFNRSGNTIYF
D: -; J: TRBJ2-1; V: TRBV19; size: -; DNA: TGTGCCAGTAGCCGATCAGGAGGGGCCTACTCCTACAATGAGCAGTTCTTC; CDR3: CASSRSGGAYSYNEQFF
D: -; J: TRBJ2-7; V: TRBV11-2; size: -; DNA: TGTGCCAGCAGCTTAGATACTTGGACAGAGATCTACGAGCAGTACTTC; CDR3: CASSLDTWTEIYEQYF
D: TRBD1; J: TRBJ1-2; V: TRBV19; size: -; DNA: TGTGCCAGTAGTATAACCCTCGGACAGGGAATCTATGGCTACACCTTC; CDR3: CASSITLGQGIYGYTF
D: -; J: TRBJ1-1; V: TRBV7-8; size: -; DNA: TGTGCCAGCAGCTTACTAACAGGGATAGGCACTGAAGCTTTCTTT; CDR3: CASSLLTGIGTEAFF
D: TRBD1; J: TRBJ1-6; V: TRBV4-1; size: -; DNA: TGCGCCAGCAGCCAATTACAGGGGGTCAATTCACCCCTCCACTTT; CDR3: CASSQLQGVNSPLHF
D: -; J: TRBJ2-7; V: TRBV7-2; size: -; DNA: TGTGCCAGCAGCTTATTAGGCAGGGACGGCTACGAGCAGTACTTC; CDR3: CASSLLGRDGYEQYF
D: TRBD1; J: TRBJ2-3; V: TRBV19; size: -; DNA: TGTGCCAGTAGTATAAGGACCGGGACAGGGAGCACAGATACGCAGTATTTT; CDR3: CASSIRTGTGSTDTQYF
D: -; J: TRBJ1-3; V: TRBV4-3; size: few; DNA: TGCGCCAGCAGCCCGACGATTGGGGACACCATATATTTT; CDR3: CASSPTIGDTIYF
D: TRBD2; J: TRBJ2-7; V: TRBV11-2; size: many; DNA: TGTGCCAGCAGCTCCCACCGCGGGAGCTCCTACGAGCAGTACTTC; CDR3: CASSSHRGSSYEQYF
D: -; J: TRBJ1-2; V: TRBV25-1; size: -; DNA: TGTGCCAGCAGTGAATGGGGGGGAGGAGGCTACACCTTC; CDR3: CASSEWGGGGYTF
D: TRBD1; J: TRBJ2-5; V: TRBV5-1; size: -; DNA: TGCGCCAGCACCGGACAGGGGGCTCAAGAGACCCAGTACTTC; CDR3: CASTGQGAQETQYF
D: -; J: TRBJ1-5; V: TRBV9; size: -; DNA: TGTGCCAGCAGCGTACCACGGATCATACGCTATCAGCCCCAGCATTTT; CDR3: CASSVPRIIRYQPQHF
D: -; J: TRBJ1-5; V: TRBV29-1; size: -; DNA: TGCAGCGTTGACCCGGGGGGTAATCAGCCCCAGCATTTT; CDR3: CSVDPGGNQPQHF
D: -; J: TRBJ2-1; V: TRBV29-1; size: -; DNA: TGCAGCGTTGCTGGTCAGGGCTACAATGAGCAGTTCTTC; CDR3: CSVAGQGYNEQFF
D: -; J: TRBJ2-7; V: TRBV20-1; size: -; DNA: TGCAGTGCTAGAGATTACCACGAGCAGTACTTC; CDR3: CSARDYHEQYF